The 25 T cell receptor beta chains below were found in one sample sequenced in a study of cytomegalovirus exposure and HLA in healthy donors. This PCR relied on a set of 60 Vbeta primers and 13 Jbeta primers. Generated by immunoSEQ multiplex PCR, the TCRdb table keeps only in-frame clones and is missing some. The sample contains 100,000 to 150,000 clones, about 73% of which appear only once. The sample taken for sequencing was PBMCs. These receptors originate from a woman between 50 and 59 years old in good health and CMV-seropositive.

This clone was seen just once. The chain links TRBV9 to TRBJ2-7, with unresolved D. Deletions cut 0 bases from V and 1 base from J, with 11 bases between. Germline CDR1 and CDR2: SGDLS and YYNGEE. The CDR3 is 15 residues long. The CDR3: CASSVASAGSYEQYF. The CDR3 DNA sequence: TGTGCCAGCAGCGTAGCTTCCGCAGGATCCTACGAGCAGTACTTC.

This clone occurred once. V is TRBV5-4 and J is TRBJ1-3; D might be TRBD1 (6 bases). This CDR3 spans 16 amino acids. Per the germline V gene, CDR1 is SGHNT and CDR2 is YYREEE (reference sequence). V lost 1 base and J lost 0, with 11 bases in between. The CDR3 DNA follows: TGTGCCAGCAGCTTGAGAAGGGGGAACTCTGGAAACACCATATATTTT. This codes for CASSLRRGNSGNTIYF. Looking up the rest from reference TRBV5-4 and TRBJ1-3 gives the full variable domain: ETGVTQSPTHLIKTRGQQVTLRCSSQSGHNTVSWYQQALGQGPQFIFQYYREEENGRGNFPPRFSGLQFPNYSSELNVNALELDDSALYLCASSLRRGNSGNTIYFGEGSWLTVV.

The rearrangement joins TRBV2 to TRBJ1-1, with D uncertain. The V and J ends lost 2 bases and 4 bases respectively, with 11 bases between them. Germline V gene sequence: CDR1 SNHLY, CDR2 FYNNEI. This CDR3 spans 14 amino acids. The CDR3 loop is CASSEMMSTTEAFF. CDR3 in DNA: TGTGCCAGCAGTGAAATGATGAGCACCACTGAAGCTTTCTTT.

In DNA, the CDR3 is TGTGCCAGCAGCGCATCTCAGGGGGCCCCGCGCCCCCAAGAGACCCAGTACTTC. As protein: CASSASQGAPRPQETQYF. The chain employs TRBV9 and TRBJ2-5; 8 nucleotides agree with TRBD1. Per germline, CDR1 SGDLS and CDR2 YYNGEE. The CDR3 loop spans 18 amino acids. After removal of 3 bases from V and 1 base from J, the junction contained 14 bases not matched to a gene. The full variable domain, in which reference TRBV9 and TRBJ2-5 provide the parts outside the CDR3, is DSGVTQTPKHLITATGQRVTLRCSPRSGDLSVYWYQQSLDQGLQFLIQYYNGEERAKGNILERFSAQQFPDLHSELNLSSLELGDSALYFCASSASQGAPRPQETQYFGPGTRLLVL.

The chain is built from TRBV2 and TRBJ2-6, with a weak D call TRBD2 (6 bases). The ends were cut back, 8 bases at V and 1 base at J, with 12 bases in the middle. This CDR3 region has 15 residues. The germline V gene encodes CDR1 SNHLY and CDR2 FYNNEI. CDR3 coding DNA: TGTGCCAGCCAATTCCTAGCGTCTGGGGCCAACGTCCTGACTTTC. This sequence encodes CASQFLASGANVLTF.

This clone was counted only a few times. The chain joins TRBV7-2 to TRBJ1-2; D is perhaps TRBD1 (5 bases). The CDR3 extends over 15 amino acids. V was shortened by 0 bases and J by 3 bases, with 11 bases between the two germline ends. CDR1 and CDR2 (germline): SGHTA, FQGNSA. CDR3 DNA sequence: TGTGCCAGCAGCTTAGCGGGCAGGGAGGACTATGGCTACACCTTC. Protein product: CASSLAGREDYGYTF.

This clone was seen a few times. The chain uses TRBV7-7 and TRBJ2-3, with 9 bases identical to TRBD2. V dropped 5 bases and J dropped 3; count of bases not matched to a gene: 6. This CDR3 comprises 15 residues. From germline, CDR1 is SSHAT and CDR2 FNYEAQ (reference sequence). CDR3 loop: CASSPGLAMTDTQYF. The CDR3 nucleotides read TGTGCCAGCAGCCCAGGACTAGCGATGACAGATACGCAGTATTTT. The entire variable domain, with the rest obtained from reference TRBV7-7 and TRBJ2-3, is as follows: GAGVSQSPRYKVTKRGQDVTLRCDPISSHATLYWYQQALGQGPEFLTYFNYEAQPDKSGLPSDRFSAERPEGSISTLTIQRTEQRDSAMYRCASSPGLAMTDTQYFGPGTRLTVL.

The CDR3 DNA follows: TGTGCCAGCTCACCGGGACAGGGGATGTGGCAGCCCCAGCATTTT. Its protein product is CASSPGQGMWQPQHF. The J gene is TRBJ1-5, the V gene TRBV18, with TRBD1 matching over 10 bases. CDR1 is KGHSH and CDR2 is LQKENI in the germline V gene. The CDR3 is 15 residues long. V shed 3 bases, J shed 7 bases, and the junction held 6 bases outside the gene matches.

This rearrangement joins TRBV18 to TRBJ1-1; 7 bases line up with TRBD1. The CDR3 runs 17 residues. After removal of 4 bases from V and 0 bases from J, the junction contained 11 bases not matched to a gene. Per germline, CDR1 KGHSH and CDR2 LQKENI. The CDR3 sequence: CASSLGDRVGLNTEAFF. CDR3 bases: TGTGCCAGCTCACTGGGAGACAGGGTAGGGTTGAACACTGAAGCTTTCTTT. Based on the CDR3 plus reference TRBV18 and TRBJ1-1, the full variable domain is NAGVMQNPRHLVRRRGQEARLRCSPMKGHSHVYWYRQLPEEGLKFMVYLQKENIIDESGMPKERFSAEFPKEGPSILRIQQVVRGDSAAYFCASSLGDRVGLNTEAFFGQGTRLTVV.

V is TRBV19 and J is TRBJ2-7, with 9 bases aligning to TRBD1. This CDR3 is 16 amino acids long. The germline CDR1 and CDR2 sequences are LNHDA and SQIVND (reference sequence). V trimming: 6 bases; J trimming: 6 bases; junction bases outside the gene matches: 15. The CDR3 reads CASSPGHPGQGSEQYF. In DNA form, the CDR3 reads TGTGCCAGTAGCCCCGGCCACCCGGGACAGGGTTCCGAGCAGTACTTC.

This clone has only a few counts. The CDR3 region is CAIRDRLNTGELFF. DNA of the CDR3: TGTGCCATCCGAGACAGGCTGAACACCGGGGAGCTGTTTTTT. The chain links TRBV6-1 to TRBJ2-2, with D maybe TRBD1 (6 bases). The CDR3 has 14 amino acids. CDR1 is MNHNS and CDR2 is SASEGT in the germline V gene. V was cut by 10 bases and J by 1 base, with 13 bases left in between.

This rearrangement joins TRBV14 to TRBJ2-7; possibly TRBD2 for D (5 bases). Deletions cut 0 bases from V and 4 bases from J, with 7 bases between. CDR3 length: 13 residues. CDR1 is SGHDN, CDR2 FVKESK, per germline. CDR3 sequence (DNA): TGTGCCAGCAGCCAAGATAGGGAGTACGAGCAGTACTTC. It translates to CASSQDREYEQYF.

The CDR3 DNA reads TGTGCCAGCAGCGCACTAGCGGGGGGTGGGGATACGCAGTATTTT. Translated, it gives CASSALAGGGDTQYF. The gene calls are TRBV9 and TRBJ2-3, with 12 nucleotides matching TRBD2. Losses at the gene ends were 3 bases for V and 6 bases for J; bases not matched to a gene: 5. CDR3 length equals 15 residues. In germline, CDR1 is SGDLS, CDR2 YYNGEE.

V and J are TRBV11-2 and TRBJ2-1; TRBD1 matches 12 bases. V lost 5 bases and J lost 3; bases outside the gene matches: 11. The germline V gene has CDR1 SGHAT and CDR2 FQNNGV. CDR3 length: 18 amino acids. The chain's CDR3 is CASSPRDRGRRGYNEQFF. The CDR3 coding sequence is TGTGCCAGCAGCCCCCGGGACAGGGGGCGAAGGGGCTACAATGAGCAGTTCTTC.

This clone was recorded a few times. This sequence joins TRBV6-6 and TRBJ1-1, with D perhaps TRBD1 (5 bases). Trimming cost V 2 bases and J 10 bases, with 14 bases left between them. This CDR3 has 13 amino acids. CDR1 MNHNY and CDR2 SVGAGI come from the germline V gene (reference sequence). The CDR3 loop reads CASSYEQGLGAFF. The CDR3 DNA sequence: TGTGCCAGCAGTTACGAGCAGGGTTTGGGAGCTTTCTTT.

J is TRBJ2-5 and V is TRBV7-9, with 9 positions matching TRBD2. V was clipped by 5 bases and J by 5 bases; unmatched bases: 6. Germline V gene lookup returns CDR1 SEHNR and CDR2 FQNEAQ (reference sequence). This CDR3 is 14 amino acids long. Written as DNA, the CDR3 is TGTGCCAGCAGCAAAACCCTAGCGGGGGAGACCCAGTACTTC. Translated, it gives CASSKTLAGETQYF.

On this clone itself: This sample includes further DNA sequences coding for the same CDR3. The V call is TRBV5-6, the J call TRBJ2-5; D not resolved. Trimming stripped 5 bases from V and 3 bases from J, with 5 bases between. The germline CDR1 and CDR2 sequences are SGHDT and YYEEEE. The CDR3 loop spans 11 amino acids. As DNA, the CDR3 is TGTGCCAGCAGTTTCGAAGAGACCCAGTACTTC. This sequence encodes CASSFEETQYF. Complete variable domain (other parts from reference TRBV5-6 and TRBJ2-5): DAGVTQSPTHLIKTRGQQVTLRCSPKSGHDTVSWYQQALGQGPQFIFQYYEEEERQRGNFPDRFSGHQFPNYSSELNVNALLLGDSALYLCASSFEETQYFGPGTRLLVL.

The rearrangement uses TRBV11-2 and TRBJ1-2; 9 bases map to TRBD1. The length of the CDR3 is 16 residues. Germline CDR1 SGHAT, CDR2 FQNNGV. V gave up 1 base and J gave up 7 bases; unmatched junction bases: 10. CDR3 region: CASSLVPPGTGFGYTF. In DNA, the CDR3 is TGTGCCAGCAGCTTAGTGCCACCCGGGACAGGGTTTGGCTACACCTTC.

The chain combines TRBV10-2 with TRBJ2-1; no clear D. The CDR3 sequence is 13 residues long. Germline CDR1 is WSHSY and CDR2 is SAAADI. The V end was cut by 7 bases, the J end by 4 bases, with 11 bases between. This CDR3 reads CASNLDGYNEQFF. The CDR3 coding sequence is TGCGCCAGCAACCTCGACGGGTACAATGAGCAGTTCTTC.

The chain has TRBV28 and TRBJ1-5, with TRBD1 matching over 11 bases. With 6 bases clipped from V and 4 bases from J, the junction kept 11 bases outside the gene matches. This CDR3 comprises 17 residues. The germline gives CDR1 MDHEN, CDR2 SYDVKM. CDR3 protein: CASRPRTGGLGNQPQHF. The CDR3, as DNA: TGTGCCAGCAGGCCCCGGACAGGGGGCTTAGGTAATCAGCCCCAGCATTTT.

The genes are TRBV30 and TRBJ1-4, with TRBD1 identical over 7 bases. The V segment lost 1 base and the J segment 5 bases; nucleotides outside the gene matches: 7. Looked up from germline, CDR1 is GTSNPN and CDR2 is SVGIG (reference sequence). The CDR3 length is 15 residues. This CDR3 reads CAWSGNRGLNEKLFF. CDR3 DNA: TGTGCCTGGAGTGGGAACAGGGGCCTAAATGAAAAACTGTTTTTT. The full variable domain, its missing parts supplied by reference TRBV30 and TRBJ1-4, is SQTIHQWPATLVQPVGSPLSLECTVEGTSNPNLYWYRQAAGRGLQLLFYSVGIGQISSEVPQNLSASRPQDRQFILSSKKLLLSDSGFYLCAWSGNRGLNEKLFFGSGTQLSVL.

This chain joins TRBV5-1 and TRBJ2-3, with TRBD2 matching over 7 bases. The CDR3 totals 14 residues. Germline CDR1 SGHRS, CDR2 YFSETQ. V gave up 5 bases and J gave up 0 bases; unmatched junction bases: 3. Written as DNA, the CDR3 is TGCGCCAGCAGAGCGGGACCTAGCACAGATACGCAGTATTTT. It yields the protein CASRAGPSTDTQYF. Together with reference TRBV5-1 and TRBJ2-3, the CDR3 gives the full variable domain: KAGVTQTPRYLIKTRGQQVTLSCSPISGHRSVSWYQQTPGQGLQFLFEYFSETQRNKGNFPGRFSGRQFSNSRSEMNVSTLELGDSALYLCASRAGPSTDTQYFGPGTRLTVL.

The chain combines TRBV7-3 with TRBJ1-1; no firm D call. The CDR3 length is 15 residues. Germline V gives CDR1 SGHTA, CDR2 FQGTGA. Deletions cut 4 bases from V and 4 bases from J, with 16 bases between. DNA of the CDR3: TGTGCCAGCAGCTCATCCGTTGTGCCGGGCACTGAAGCTTTCTTT. This gives the protein CASSSSVVPGTEAFF.

This clone was seen only a few times. The chain combines TRBV9 with TRBJ1-2; the D gene is possibly TRBD1 (6 bases). The V gene's germline CDR1 is SGDLS and CDR2 YYNGEE. The CDR3 has 14 amino acids. V lost 4 bases and J lost 8, with 18 bases in between. As DNA, the CDR3 is TGTGCCAGCAGCTCCCGGACAGATCTGGGGGGCTACACCTTC. It translates to CASSSRTDLGGYTF.

The genes are TRBV7-7 and TRBJ2-1; 8 positions agree with TRBD1. This CDR3 contains 15 residues. V trimming: 5 bases; J trimming: 1 base; junction bases outside the gene matches: 4. CDR1 SSHAT and CDR2 FNYEAQ come from the germline V gene (reference sequence). The DNA of the CDR3 is TGTGCCAGCAGCCCCGGACAGGGTTCCTACAATGAGCAGTTCTTC. This encodes CASSPGQGSYNEQFF.